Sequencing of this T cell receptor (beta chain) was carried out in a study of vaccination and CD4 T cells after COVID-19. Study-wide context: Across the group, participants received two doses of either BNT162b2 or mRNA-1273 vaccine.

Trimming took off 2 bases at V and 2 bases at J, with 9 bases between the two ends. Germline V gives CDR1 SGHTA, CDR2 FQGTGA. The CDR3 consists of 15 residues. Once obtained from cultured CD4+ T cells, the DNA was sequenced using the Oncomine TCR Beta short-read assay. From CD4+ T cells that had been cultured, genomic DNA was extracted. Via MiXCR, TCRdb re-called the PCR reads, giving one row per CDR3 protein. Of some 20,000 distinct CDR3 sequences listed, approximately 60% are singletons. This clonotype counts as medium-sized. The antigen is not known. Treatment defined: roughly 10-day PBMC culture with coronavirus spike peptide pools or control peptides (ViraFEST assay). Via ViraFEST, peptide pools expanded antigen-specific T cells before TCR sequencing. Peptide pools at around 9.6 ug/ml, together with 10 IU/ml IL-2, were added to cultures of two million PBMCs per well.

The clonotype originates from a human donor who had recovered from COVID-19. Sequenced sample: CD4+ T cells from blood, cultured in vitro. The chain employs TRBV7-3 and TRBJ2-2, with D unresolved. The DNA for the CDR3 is TGTGCCAGCAGCTTATCCCCGATCAACACCGGGGAGCTGTTTTTT. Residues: CASSLSPINTGELFF.